The 9 T cell receptor beta chains below all came from one sample that was sequenced in a study of long-term antiretroviral therapy in people with HIV (dated by TCRdb to the early 2020s). The immunoSEQ hsTCRB v3.0 assay was used at survey level resolution to sequence the TRB variable region. TCRdb stores this immuneACCESS table with in-frame sequences only. Part of the clones is absent; in the studies checked, under half of the shortfall reflects unresolved V genes, and no reason is known for the rest. The sample table records 20,000 or so clones; 70% to 80% of these occur just once. The ten largest account for about 6.9% of the sample. Sample: unsorted PBMCs, taken 2.2 years after starting antiretroviral therapy. The receptor set was obtained from a man aged 45-65 years with HIV.

This clone came up once. The rearrangement links TRBV2 to TRBJ1-5; D unresolved. The germline gives CDR1 SNHLY, CDR2 FYNNEI. Trimming took off 4 bases at V and 4 bases at J, with 5 bases between the two ends. The CDR3 is 12 residues long. The CDR3 reads CASSVGNQPQHF. In DNA form, the CDR3 reads TGTGCCAGCAGTGTAGGGAATCAGCCCCAGCATTTT.

The chain couples TRBV6-5 to TRBJ2-5; a weak D match, TRBD1 (6 bases). The DNA matches TRBJ2-7 better at its end, which makes the J call doubtful. The CDR3 has 14 residues. Germline V gene data show CDR1 as MNHEY and CDR2 as SVGAGI. The CDR3 here is CASSYSRDNNEQYF. In DNA form, the CDR3 reads TGTGCCAGCAGTTACTCGAGGGACAATAACGAGCAGTACTTC.

The chain uses TRBV5-1 and TRBJ2-1, with D perhaps matching TRBD1 (6 bases). The germline V and J ends were trimmed by 0 bases and 10 bases, with 20 bases remaining between them. The CDR3 contains 16 residues. Germline-derived CDR1 and CDR2 are SGHRS and YFSETQ. CDR3 region: CASSLDLAGAWVEQFF. Written as DNA, the CDR3 is TGCGCCAGCAGCTTGGATTTGGCAGGGGCCTGGGTGGAGCAGTTCTTC.

The CDR3 reads CASRSGQPERYSNQPQHF. The DNA for the CDR3 is TGCGCCAGCAGATCGGGACAGCCGGAGCGATATAGCAATCAGCCCCAGCATTTT. The chain employs TRBV10-1 and TRBJ1-5; 7 bases fit TRBD1. V shed 6 bases and J 0 bases; nucleotides not matched to a gene: 14. The length of the CDR3 is 18 residues. Germline V CDR1 and CDR2: WNHNN, SYGVQD (reference sequence).

This chain joins TRBV7-2 and TRBJ1-2; 9 positions match TRBD1. The CDR3 sequence is 15 residues long. V lost 5 bases, J lost 4 bases, and 8 bases stayed unmatched. Germline-derived CDR1 and CDR2 are SGHTA and FQGNSA. This CDR3 reads CASSRTGQGGYGYTF. The CDR3 nucleotides are TGTGCCAGCAGCAGAACGGGACAGGGAGGCTATGGCTACACCTTC.

About this clone itself: Compared with germline, one end of the junction differs, possibly owing to a read error. Other DNA sequences in this sample translate to the same CDR3. The chain recombines TRBV6-5 with TRBJ2-3; TRBD2 aligns across 12 bases. Germline V lookup: CDR1 MNHEY, CDR2 SVGAGI. The CDR3 runs 16 residues. In DNA form, the CDR3 reads TGTGCCAGCAGTTACTCTCGACTAGCGGGAGCAGATACGCAGTACTTT. Amino acid sequence: CASSYSRLAGADTQYF.

The genes are TRBV28 and TRBJ2-1; 8 nucleotides match TRBD1. The CDR3 runs to 15 residues. Unmatched junction bases numbered 2, after V lost 4 bases and J lost 0 bases. In germline, CDR1 is MDHEN, CDR2 SYDVKM. The CDR3 region is CASSSQGVSYNEQFF. DNA of the CDR3: TGTGCCAGCAGTTCACAGGGGGTCTCCTACAATGAGCAGTTCTTC.

This clone came up a few times. The chain has TRBV10-2 and TRBJ2-7; tentative D call: TRBD2 (6 bases). CDR3 length equals 14 residues. Germline lookup yields CDR1 WSHSY and CDR2 SAAADI. Trimming left V 7 bases short and J 6 bases short, with 19 bases between. The CDR3 nucleotides read TGCGCCAGCACCGAAGGGAGACTAGACGGCGAGCAGTACTTC. Translation gives CASTEGRLDGEQYF.

The V and J genes are TRBV7-6 and TRBJ2-7; D call uncertain. Trimming shortened V by 2 bases and J by 4 bases, and 9 bases separated the two germline ends. CDR1 SGHVS and CDR2 FNYEAQ come from the germline V gene. CDR3 length: 13 amino acids. CDR3 coding DNA: TGTGCCAGCAGCTTATGTCCCCAATACGAGCAGTACTTC. Its translation: CASSLCPQYEQYF.